These 20 T cell receptor beta chains were sequenced from one sample in a study of naive and memory T cell subsets. Both TRBC1 and TRBC2 were covered by a beta constant-region primer of two equimolar oligonucleotides. TCRdb re-called the UMI-ligation and nested PCR reads with MiXCR, one entry per CDR3 protein. The data show under 150,000 distinct CDR3 sequences, about a sixth seen once. Material for sequencing was naive CD4+ T cells from blood. The receptors were sampled from a human donor in good health.

The chain links TRBV29-1 to TRBJ2-7; the match to TRBD2 covers 7 bases. The junction had 7 bases not matched to a gene; V was cut back by 4 bases and J by 4 bases. Germline-derived CDR1 and CDR2 are SQVTM and ANQGSEA. The CDR3 has 13 residues. The DNA of the CDR3 is TGCAGCGTTGCGGGGAGGGAGGGGTACGAGCAGTACTTC. It yields the protein CSVAGREGYEQYF.

V gene TRBV20-1 combines with J gene TRBJ2-1, with 15 bases aligning to TRBD2. This CDR3 has 17 amino acids. Per germline, CDR1 DFQATT and CDR2 SNEGSKA (reference sequence). Trimming at V came to 0 bases and at J to 10 bases, leaving 10 bases not matched to a gene. CDR3 amino acids: CSARELIGLAGGEEQFF. CDR3 DNA: TGCAGTGCTAGAGAACTTATAGGACTAGCGGGAGGGGAGGAGCAGTTCTTC.

This clonotype was counted a few times. The chain combines TRBV11-1 with TRBJ1-4; a weak D match, TRBD1 (6 bases). Germline CDR1 and CDR2: SGHAT and FQDESV (reference sequence). The CDR3 has 15 residues. V lost 7 bases, J lost 8 bases, and 20 bases lay in between. The chain's CDR3 is CASIRSGTSGEKLFF. For the CDR3, the DNA is TGTGCCAGCATCCGATCCGGGACATCGGGAGAAAAACTGTTTTTT.

The chain links TRBV6-2 or TRBV6-3 to TRBJ2-7, with 13 bases matching TRBD2. The CDR3 extends over 17 amino acids. V dropped 2 bases and J dropped 0; count of bases not matched to a gene: 4. Germline V gene lookup returns CDR1 MNHEY and CDR2 SVGEGT. Here the CDR3 DNA reads TGTGCCAGCAGTTACGGGACTAGCGGGGCCAGCTCCTACGAGCAGTACTTC. It specifies CASSYGTSGASSYEQYF.

The V and J genes are TRBV20-1 and TRBJ2-2, with 8 bases matching TRBD1. J lost 4 bases, V lost 3 bases, and 4 bases had no gene match. There are 14 residues in the CDR3. Germline assignment: CDR1 DFQATT and CDR2 SNEGSKA (reference sequence). CDR3 nucleotide sequence: TGCAGTGCTAGCGGACAGGGTGGCACCGGGGAGCTGTTTTTT. Amino acid sequence: CSASGQGGTGELFF.

This chain connects TRBV10-3 to TRBJ2-2, with 10 bases aligning to TRBD1. Germline V gene data show CDR1 as ENHRY and CDR2 as SYGVKD. The CDR3 consists of 14 residues. V trimming: 8 bases; J trimming: 3 bases; junction bases outside the gene matches: 3. The CDR3 DNA reads TGTGCCATCCGGGACAGGGGAGACACCGGGGAGCTGTTTTTT. Its protein is CAIRDRGDTGELFF.

At least ten counts were recorded for this clonotype. This chain links TRBV14 with TRBJ2-7; TRBD1 matches 8 bases. V lost 1 base to trimming and J lost 3 bases; unmatched junction nucleotides: 8. This CDR3 has 16 amino acids. Germline CDR1 is SGHDN and CDR2 is FVKESK. DNA of the CDR3: TGTGCCAGCAGCCAAGGAGGGACAGGTAGAGGCTACGAGCAGTACTTC. Encoded protein: CASSQGGTGRGYEQYF.

This clonotype showed up just a few times. The CDR3, as DNA: TGTGCCAGCAGTGAGTCGGGTGAAGCTTTCTTT. Translation: CASSESGEAFF. This sequence joins TRBV6-1 and TRBJ1-1; D ambiguous. The V and J ends lost 3 bases and 7 bases respectively, with 6 bases between them. CDR1 is MNHNS and CDR2 is SASEGT in the germline V gene. The CDR3 is made up of 11 amino acids.

The chain joins TRBV11-2 to TRBJ1-1; no firm D call. This CDR3 is 12 amino acids long. With 6 bases removed from V and 11 bases from J, the gap between germline ends came to 16 bases. Germline CDR1 is SGHAT and CDR2 is FQNNGV. Here the CDR3 reads CASSRNRYEAFF. CDR3 bases: TGTGCCAGCAGTCGGAACAGATACGAGGCTTTCTTT. Looking up the rest from reference TRBV11-2 and TRBJ1-1 gives the full variable domain: EAGVAQSPRYKIIEKRQSVAFWCNPISGHATLYWYQQILGQGPKLLIQFQNNGVVDDSQLPKDRFSAERLKGVDSTLKIQPAKLEDSAVYLCASSRNRYEAFFGQGTRLTVV.

The chain combines TRBV9 with TRBJ1-4, with no clear D. V was shortened by 2 bases and J by 5 bases, with 13 bases between the two germline ends. This CDR3 is 15 amino acids long. Germline CDR1 is SGDLS and CDR2 is YYNGEE. In DNA form, the CDR3 reads TGTGCCAGCAGCGTCGGCGGCCCAAGGAATGAAAAACTGTTTTTT. This sequence encodes CASSVGGPRNEKLFF.

Notes on this clonotype: The CDR3 ends on some other residue instead of the conserved phenylalanine or tryptophan, so this is likely a read error. V is TRBV2 and J is TRBJ2-3, with unresolved D. Trimming took 2 bases from V and 9 from J, leaving 12 bases between them. The V gene's germline CDR1 is SNHLY and CDR2 FYNNEI. The CDR3 loop spans 13 amino acids. The CDR3 region has the DNA TGTGCCAGCAGTGAAAGGCTTTTCTGGACGCAGTATTAT. Its translation: CASSERLFWTQYY.

This clonotype has just a few counts. J is TRBJ2-2 and V is TRBV3-1, with unresolved D. This CDR3 has 14 residues. V lost 0 bases to trimming and J lost 4 bases, with 6 bases between them. Germline loops: CDR1 LGHDT, CDR2 YNNKEL (reference sequence). Here the CDR3 reads CASSQEGATGELFF. The CDR3 DNA is TGTGCCAGCAGCCAAGAAGGCGCCACCGGGGAGCTGTTTTTT.

This rearrangement joins TRBV6-5 to TRBJ1-1; 7 bases fit TRBD1. Germline V gives CDR1 MNHEY, CDR2 SVGAGI. Trimming cost V 6 bases and J 1 base; bases outside gene matches: 11. The CDR3 length is 16 residues. In DNA form, the CDR3 reads TGTGCCAGCAGCCCCACAGGGGCAGGGGGGAACACTGAAGCTTTCTTT. Translation gives CASSPTGAGGNTEAFF.

This rearrangement joins TRBV12-3 or TRBV12-4 to TRBJ2-7; D unclear. Trimming pared 3 bases from V and 1 base from J, leaving 7 bases between. The CDR3 runs 13 residues. The CDR3 here is CASSFSASYEQYF. The CDR3 coding sequence is TGTGCCAGCAGTTTCAGCGCGTCCTACGAGCAGTACTTC.

In this sample, this clonotype turned up many times. The chain recombines TRBV29-1 with TRBJ2-1; 12 bases fit TRBD2. Germline V gene lookup returns CDR1 SQVTM and CDR2 ANQGSEA. This CDR3 has 14 amino acids. V lost 4 bases to trimming and J lost 7 bases; unmatched junction nucleotides: 5. The CDR3 here is CSVGGLAGDNEQFF. In DNA form, the CDR3 reads TGCAGCGTTGGGGGACTAGCGGGTGATAATGAGCAGTTCTTC.

J is TRBJ2-5 and V is TRBV18; 8 bases align to TRBD2. CDR3 length equals 17 residues. With 5 bases clipped from V and 4 bases from J, the junction kept 15 bases outside the gene matches. Germline V CDR1 and CDR2: KGHSH, LQKENI. CDR3 protein: CASSLRTALAARETQYF. CDR3 sequence (DNA): TGTGCCAGCTCATTGCGTACGGCACTAGCGGCGAGAGAGACCCAGTACTTC.

There are a few counts of this clonotype. The V call is TRBV4-1, the J call TRBJ2-3; 12 bases match TRBD1. There are 18 residues in the CDR3. Germline V CDR1 and CDR2: MGHRA, YSYEKL. With 4 bases clipped from V and 3 bases from J, the junction kept 11 bases outside the gene matches. CDR3 sequence (DNA): TGCGCCAGCAGCCGGGGGACAGGGGGCCGGGTGTGGACAGATACGCAGTATTTT. It specifies CASSRGTGGRVWTDTQYF.

This rearrangement joins TRBV18 to TRBJ1-6; no firm D call. The CDR3 totals 14 residues. CDR1 and CDR2 (germline): KGHSH, LQKENI. V lost 6 bases to trimming and J lost 5 bases, with 11 bases between them. The CDR3 loop is CASSGPPDNSPLHF. The CDR3 DNA reads as TGTGCCAGCTCTGGACCCCCAGATAATTCACCCCTCCACTTT.

This clonotype was counted a few times. The chain uses TRBV6-2 or TRBV6-3 and TRBJ2-3, with 10 bases lining up with TRBD2. CDR1 is MNHEY and CDR2 is SVGEGT in the germline V gene. The CDR3 covers 20 residues. V shed 6 bases and J 0 bases; nucleotides not matched to a gene: 18. CDR3 in amino acids: CASSRDRGSLAGTSTDTQYF. In DNA, the CDR3 is TGTGCCAGCAGCCGAGACAGGGGTTCACTAGCGGGAACTAGCACAGATACGCAGTATTTT.

This clonotype was picked up a small number of times. The V gene is TRBV5-1, the J gene TRBJ2-3; D gene unclear. This CDR3 has 15 residues. Trimming pared 0 bases from V and 3 bases from J, leaving 11 bases between. CDR1 and CDR2 from the germline V gene are SGHRS and YFSETQ. The CDR3 nucleotides are TGCGCCAGCAGCTTGGGTGGCACGGTGACAGATACGCAGTATTTT. Translated: CASSLGGTVTDTQYF.